This TCR beta chain is drawn from a study of blood T cells in healthy people across ages. Using a J-beta primer mix together with a sample-barcoded 5' primer, a second PCR was run for roughly 6 to 11 cycles. TCRdb reprocessed the 5' RACE reads via MiXCR and lists one record per CDR3 protein. The sample has 890,000 or so distinct CDR3 sequences; 62% are singletons. This clonotype was found many times. Sequencing used blood. The receptor was isolated from a man aged 30 to 39 in good health.

CDR3 DNA: TGCAGTGCTAGAGGAGTAGTGATCAATGAGCAGTTCTTC. Amino acids: CSARGVVINEQFF. The chain uses TRBV20-1 and TRBJ2-1; D remains ambiguous. Trimming cost V 1 base and J 6 bases, with 10 bases left between them. There are 13 residues in the CDR3. Germline V CDR1 and CDR2: DFQATT, SNEGSKA (reference sequence).